Listed below are T cell receptor beta chains from one sample, sequenced in a study of blood T cells in healthy people across ages. TCRdb recomputed calls from the 5' RACE reads with MiXCR, one row per CDR3 protein. Altogether hundreds of thousands of distinct CDR3 sequences are present, roughly 58% being singletons, with the ten largest covering 35% to 40%. The specimen sequenced was blood. The receptors were gathered from a man aged 55 to 70 in good health. Each CDR3 is given with its conserved first and last residue.

J gene,V gene,CDR3 protein
TRBJ2-7,TRBV28,CASSPPEAPYEQYF
TRBJ2-5,TRBV24-1,CATSDFGTGGGETQYF
TRBJ1-1,TRBV28,CASSLYRRNTEAFF
TRBJ2-7,TRBV28,CASSSPDREKGYEQYF
TRBJ2-1,TRBV3-1,CASSQVPSGGAEQFF
TRBJ2-7,TRBV19,CASSSMDTYEQYF
TRBJ1-6,TRBV4-1,CASSQDRDTPLHF
TRBJ1-5,TRBV28,CASSPLRQPQHF
TRBJ2-1,TRBV5-6,CASSSGTPRNEQFF
TRBJ1-2,TRBV7-2,CASSLDHINYGYTF
TRBJ2-5,TRBV6-5,CASNTGTSQETQYF
TRBJ2-1,TRBV18,CAGSGLREQFF
TRBJ2-5,TRBV5-1,CASSRTSGTYQETQYF
TRBJ1-1,TRBV10-2,CASGTSGNTEAFF
TRBJ2-5,TRBV7-2,CASSLAAGGLETQYF
TRBJ2-5,TRBV7-8,CASSVRLAGGKEQYF
NA,TRBV7-2,CASSPLFSGTQETQYF
TRBJ2-5,TRBV28,CASSFRALQETQYF
TRBJ2-5,TRBV25-1,CATLLLGEQYF
TRBJ1-1,TRBV21-1,CASSRPSGIDTEAFF
NA,TRBV7-9,CASSQQGFYEQYF
TRBJ2-5,TRBV6-5,CASRHRETQYF
TRBJ1-6,TRBV10-3,CAISDQGSNSPLHF
TRBJ2-5,TRBV7-2,CASSLAGRGYQETQYF
TRBJ2-3,TRBV7-9,CASSQHGRETDTQYF
TRBJ1-2,TRBV5-1,CASRTGANYGYTF
TRBJ2-5,TRBV5-1,CASSLGQDQETQYF
TRBJ1-5,TRBV5-1,CASSQDSGTNQPQHF
TRBJ2-3,TRBV20-1,CSATGASTDTQYF
TRBJ1-5,TRBV12-3/TRBV12-4,CASKGEGGQPQHF
NA,TRBV6-6,CASSGDQGRVGEQYF
TRBJ2-4,TRBV3-1,CASSQDPAINIQYF
TRBJ1-2,TRBV3-1,CASSQGSGNYGYTF
TRBJ2-3,TRBV20-1,CSAPPGSMTDTQYF
TRBJ2-1,TRBV5-1,CASSQDGSSYNEQFF
TRBJ2-5,TRBV5-1,CASSTGGGETQYF
NA,TRBV5-1,CASSLRDSAYEQYF
TRBJ1-6,TRBV20-1,CSAQGSYNSPLHF
TRBJ2-5,TRBV18,CASSRSEQETQYF